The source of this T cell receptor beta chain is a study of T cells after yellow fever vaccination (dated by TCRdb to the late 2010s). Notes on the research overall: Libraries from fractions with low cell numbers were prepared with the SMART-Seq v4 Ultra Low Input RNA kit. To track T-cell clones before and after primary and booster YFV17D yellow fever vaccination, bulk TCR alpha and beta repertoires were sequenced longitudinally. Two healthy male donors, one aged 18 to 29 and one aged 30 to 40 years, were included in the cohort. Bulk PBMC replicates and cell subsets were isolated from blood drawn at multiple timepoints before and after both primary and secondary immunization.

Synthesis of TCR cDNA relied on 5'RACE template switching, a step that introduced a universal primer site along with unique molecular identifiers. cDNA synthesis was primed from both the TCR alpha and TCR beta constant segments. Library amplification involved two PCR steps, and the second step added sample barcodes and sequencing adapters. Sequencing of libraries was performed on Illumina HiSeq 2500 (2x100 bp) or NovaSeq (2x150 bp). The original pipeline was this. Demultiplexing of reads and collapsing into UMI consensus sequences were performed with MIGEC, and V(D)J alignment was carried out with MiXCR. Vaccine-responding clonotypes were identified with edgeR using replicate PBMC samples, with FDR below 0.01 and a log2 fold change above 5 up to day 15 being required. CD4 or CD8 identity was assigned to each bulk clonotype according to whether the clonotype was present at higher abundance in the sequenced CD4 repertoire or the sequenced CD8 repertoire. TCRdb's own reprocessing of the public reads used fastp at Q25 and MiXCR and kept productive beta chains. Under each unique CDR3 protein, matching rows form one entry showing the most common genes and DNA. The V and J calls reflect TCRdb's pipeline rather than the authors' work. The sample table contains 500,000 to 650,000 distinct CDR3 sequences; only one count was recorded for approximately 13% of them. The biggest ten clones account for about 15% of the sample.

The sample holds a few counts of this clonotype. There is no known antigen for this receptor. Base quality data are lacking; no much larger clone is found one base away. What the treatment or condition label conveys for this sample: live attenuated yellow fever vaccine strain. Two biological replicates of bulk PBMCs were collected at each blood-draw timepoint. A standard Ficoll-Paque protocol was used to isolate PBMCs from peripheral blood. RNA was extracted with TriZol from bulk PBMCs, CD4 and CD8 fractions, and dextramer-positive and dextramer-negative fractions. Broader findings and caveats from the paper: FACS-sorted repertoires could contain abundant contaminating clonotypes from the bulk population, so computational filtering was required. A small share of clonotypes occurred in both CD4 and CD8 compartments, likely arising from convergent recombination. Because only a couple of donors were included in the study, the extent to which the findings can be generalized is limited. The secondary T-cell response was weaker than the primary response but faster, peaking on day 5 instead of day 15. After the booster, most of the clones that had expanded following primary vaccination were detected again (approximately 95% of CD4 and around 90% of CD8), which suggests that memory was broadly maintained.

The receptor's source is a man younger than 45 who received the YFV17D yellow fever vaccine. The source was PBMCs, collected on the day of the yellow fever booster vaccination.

The CDR3 in this case is CASSLAQGIAGGPAKNIQYF. At the DNA level, the sequence is TGTGCCAGCAGCTTAGCCCAGGGGATAGCGGGAGGCCCAGCCAAAAACATTCAGTACTTC. The chain joins TRBV7-6 to TRBJ2-4; TRBD2 fits 10 bases in the junction. The germline V gene supplies CDR1 SGHVS and CDR2 FNYEAQ. Ends trimmed: V by 0 bases, J by 0 bases; bases unmatched to a gene: 11. CDR3 length: 20 amino acids, cysteine to phenylalanine. Just the 60-base CDR3 DNA is kept, in frame starting at base 1. Extended through the reference TRBV7-6 and TRBJ2-4 proteins, this CDR3 yields the full variable domain: GAGVSQSPRYKVTKRGQDVALRCDPISGHVSLYWYRQALGQGPEFLTYFNYEAQQDKSGLPNDRFSAERPEGSISTLTIQRTEQRDSAMYRCASSLAQGIAGGPAKNIQYFGAGTRLSVL.